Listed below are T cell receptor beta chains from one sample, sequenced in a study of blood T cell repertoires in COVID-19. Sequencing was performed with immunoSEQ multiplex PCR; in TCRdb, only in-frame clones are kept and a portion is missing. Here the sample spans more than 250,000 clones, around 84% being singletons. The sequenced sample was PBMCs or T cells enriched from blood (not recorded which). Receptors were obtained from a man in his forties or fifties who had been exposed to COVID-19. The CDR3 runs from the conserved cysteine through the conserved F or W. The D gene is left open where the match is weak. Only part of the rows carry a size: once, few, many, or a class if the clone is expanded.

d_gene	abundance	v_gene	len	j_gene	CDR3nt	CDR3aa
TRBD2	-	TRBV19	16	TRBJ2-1	TGTGCCAGTAGTATCTGGGGACTAGCGGGCAACAATGAGCAGTTCTTC	CASSIWGLAGNNEQFF
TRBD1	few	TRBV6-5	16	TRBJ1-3	TGTGCCAGCAGTTATCAGGGGGTGATCTCTGGAAACACCATATATTTT	CASSYQGVISGNTIYF
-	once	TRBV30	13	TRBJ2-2	TGTGCCTGGAGTGGGACTTTTCCCGGGGAGCTGTTTTTT	CAWSGTFPGELFF
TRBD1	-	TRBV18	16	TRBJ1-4	TGTGCCAGCTCACAAAAACCAACAGGGGGCGCGGGAAAACTGTTTTTT	CASSQKPTGGAGKLFF
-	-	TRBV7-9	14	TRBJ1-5	TGTGCCAGCAGTTCCCAGGGATTAGATCAGCCCCAGCATTTT	CASSSQGLDQPQHF
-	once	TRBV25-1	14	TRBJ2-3	TGTGCCAGCAGTGAATATTCCCTCACAGATACGCAGTATTTT	CASSEYSLTDTQYF
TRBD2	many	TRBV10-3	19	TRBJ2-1	TGTGCCATCGGGAGTTTGGGGCTAGCGGGAGGCGTCTCCTACAATGAGCAGTTCTTC	CAIGSLGLAGGVSYNEQFF
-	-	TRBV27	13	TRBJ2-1	TGTGCCAGCAGTTACCAGTTGGGGGTTAGGGAGGTCTTC	CASSYQLGVREVF
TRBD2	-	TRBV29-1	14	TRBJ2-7	TGCAGCGTTGCTTCTACTAGCGAGTCCTACGAGCAGTACTTC	CSVASTSESYEQYF
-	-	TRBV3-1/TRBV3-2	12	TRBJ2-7	TGTGCCAGCAGCCCCCGCCCGGGCGAGCAGTACTTC	CASSPRPGEQYF
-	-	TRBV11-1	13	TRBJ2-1	TGTGCCAGCAACCTAGGCCTCCGGGGTAAGCAGTTCTTC	CASNLGLRGKQFF
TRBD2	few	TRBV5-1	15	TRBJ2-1	TGCGCCAGCAGCTTGCTTAGCGGGACGAAGAATGAGCAGTTCTTC	CASSLLSGTKNEQFF
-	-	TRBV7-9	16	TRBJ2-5	TGTGCCAGCAGCTTGACCTCCGGCAGGGGTGGGGAGACCCAGTACTTC	CASSLTSGRGGETQYF
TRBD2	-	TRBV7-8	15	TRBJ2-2	TGTGCCAGCGGCGGGGGGGAGGACCCTTCCTTGGAGCTGTTTTTT	CASGGGEDPSLELFF
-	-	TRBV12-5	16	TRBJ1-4	TGTGCTAGTGGTTCTGGCAGGGTCCCCCCTAATGAAAAACTGTTTTTT	CASGSGRVPPNEKLFF
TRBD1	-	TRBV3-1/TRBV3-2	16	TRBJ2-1	TGTGCCAGCAGCCAACATGGACAGGGTAAGCGGAATGAGCAGTTCTTC	CASSQHGQGKRNEQFF
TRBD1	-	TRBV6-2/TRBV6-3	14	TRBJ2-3	TGTGCCAGCAGTCCCGGACAGGGGACAGATACGCAGTATTTT	CASSPGQGTDTQYF
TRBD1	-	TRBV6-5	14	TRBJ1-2	TGTGCCAGCAGTTACTCTACAGGGGTGGTTGGCTACACCTTC	CASSYSTGVVGYTF
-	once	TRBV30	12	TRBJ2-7	TGTGCCTGGAGTGTTAAGGGGTACGAGCAGTACTTC	CAWSVKGYEQYF
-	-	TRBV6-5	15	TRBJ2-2	TGTGCCAGCAGTTACGATCTAGTTTTCACCGGGGAGCTGTTTTTT	CASSYDLVFTGELFF
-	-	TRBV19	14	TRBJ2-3	TGTGCCAGTAGTGCCGGGACTAGCACAGATACGCAGTATTTT	CASSAGTSTDTQYF
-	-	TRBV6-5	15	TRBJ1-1	TGTGCCAGCAGTTACGTCGGGGGGCAAAACACTGAAGCTTTCTTT	CASSYVGGQNTEAFF
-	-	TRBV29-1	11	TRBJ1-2	TGCAGCGTTCGAGGGGGTCATGGCTACACCTTC	CSVRGGHGYTF
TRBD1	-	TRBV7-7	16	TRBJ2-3	TGTGCTAGCAGCTTAGGTACAGGGGGCTTTTCAGATACGCAGTATTTT	CASSLGTGGFSDTQYF
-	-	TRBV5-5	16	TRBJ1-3	TGTGCCAGCAGCTTAAACGGGGGAGACTCTGGAAACACCATATATTTT	CASSLNGGDSGNTIYF
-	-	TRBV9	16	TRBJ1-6	TGTGCCAGCAGCGTAGATAAGGGGCTCGGTAATTCACCCCTCCACTTT	CASSVDKGLGNSPLHF
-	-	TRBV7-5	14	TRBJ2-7	TGTGCCAGAAGCCGAATCCGCGGAGACTACGAGCAGTACTTC	CARSRIRGDYEQYF
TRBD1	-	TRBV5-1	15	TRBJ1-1	TGCGCCAGCAGTCCTTACAGGGGAAATTCTCGTGAAGCTTTCTTT	CASSPYRGNSREAFF
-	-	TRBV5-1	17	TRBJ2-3	TGCGCCAGCAGCCTACGAGGACTACAGGGGAGGACAGATACGCAGTATTTT	CASSLRGLQGRTDTQYF
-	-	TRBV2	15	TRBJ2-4	TGTGCCAGCAGTGAAGGCCCGACTTCCATAAACATTCAGTACTTC	CASSEGPTSINIQYF
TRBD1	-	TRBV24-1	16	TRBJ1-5	TGTGCCACCAGTGACGCCCGGACAGGGGGTATTCAGCCCCAGCATTTT	CATSDARTGGIQPQHF
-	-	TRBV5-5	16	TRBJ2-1	TGTGCCAGCAGCTTGCCCCAAGACACCCGAAACAATGAGCAGTTCTTC	CASSLPQDTRNNEQFF
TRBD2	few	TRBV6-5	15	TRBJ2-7	TGTGCCAGCACGAATCGGGAGGACACCGCCTACGAGCAGTACTTC	CASTNREDTAYEQYF
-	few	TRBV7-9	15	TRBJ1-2	TGTGCCAGCAGCTTCAGACAGCGGGGAAACTATGGCTACACCTTC	CASSFRQRGNYGYTF
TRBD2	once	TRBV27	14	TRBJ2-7	TGTGCCAGCAGTGAGCTAGCGGGGGCCTACGAGCAGTACTTC	CASSELAGAYEQYF
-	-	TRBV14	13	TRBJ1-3	TGTGCCAGCAGTGCTTGGCTGGCAAACACCATATATTTT	CASSAWLANTIYF
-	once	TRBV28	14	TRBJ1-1	TGTGCCAGCACTCATGGGGGCAGGGATACTGAAGCTTTCTTT	CASTHGGRDTEAFF
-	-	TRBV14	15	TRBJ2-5	TGTGCCAGCAGCCTGTATACAGGGATCGGGAAGACCCAGTACTTC	CASSLYTGIGKTQYF
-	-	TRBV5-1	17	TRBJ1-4	TGCGCCAGCAGCTTATGGGGTGGGGCAGGAACTAATGAAAAACTGTTTTTT	CASSLWGGAGTNEKLFF